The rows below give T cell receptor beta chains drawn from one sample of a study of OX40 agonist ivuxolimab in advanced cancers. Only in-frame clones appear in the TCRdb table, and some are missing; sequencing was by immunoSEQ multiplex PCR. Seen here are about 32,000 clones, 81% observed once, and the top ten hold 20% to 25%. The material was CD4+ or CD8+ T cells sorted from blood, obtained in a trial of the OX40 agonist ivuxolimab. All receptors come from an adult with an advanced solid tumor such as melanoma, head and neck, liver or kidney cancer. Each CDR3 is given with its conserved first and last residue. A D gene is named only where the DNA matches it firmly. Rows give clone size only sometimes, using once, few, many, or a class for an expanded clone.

DNA: TGCGCCAGCAGCTGGGGGAGTAGCGAATACAATGAGCAGTTCTTC
CDR3: CASSWGSSEYNEQFF
size: NA
V: TRBV5-1
J: TRBJ2-1
D: NA

DNA: TGCGCCAGCACCCTAGCGGGGGGGGACACCGGGGAGCTGTTTTTT
CDR3: CASTLAGGDTGELFF
size: few
V: TRBV5-1
J: TRBJ2-2
D: TRBD2

DNA: TGTGCCAGCAGTGTCCCGACAGGAGGAAACACCATATATTTT
CDR3: CASSVPTGGNTIYF
size: NA
V: TRBV28
J: TRBJ1-3
D: NA

DNA: TGTGCCAGCAGACTTAGTACAGGGACTGGCTACACCTTC
CDR3: CASRLSTGTGYTF
size: NA
V: TRBV7-2
J: TRBJ1-2
D: NA

DNA: TGTGCCAGCAGCAAAGTTGGGGGTGACACTGAAGCTTTCTTT
CDR3: CASSKVGGDTEAFF
size: NA
V: TRBV21-1
J: TRBJ1-1
D: NA

DNA: TGTGCCAGCAGCCCCAGATGGCAGGGGCTGAACACTGAAGCTTTCTTT
CDR3: CASSPRWQGLNTEAFF
size: NA
V: TRBV14
J: TRBJ1-1
D: NA

DNA: TGTGCCAGCAGTTACGCGGCGCAACAGCCCCAGCATTTT
CDR3: CASSYAAQQPQHF
size: NA
V: TRBV27
J: TRBJ1-5
D: NA

DNA: TGTGCCAGTAGTACCCGGACAGGGGCCAACGAGCAGTACTTC
CDR3: CASSTRTGANEQYF
size: NA
V: TRBV19
J: TRBJ2-7
D: TRBD1

DNA: TGTGCCAGCTCACGGGACAGGGACACCTACGAGCAGTACTTC
CDR3: CASSRDRDTYEQYF
size: few
V: TRBV18
J: TRBJ2-7
D: TRBD1

DNA: TGTGCCAGCAGTGAACAGCGGGAGGTCAGGTTCTTC
CDR3: CASSEQREVRFF
size: NA
V: TRBV6-1
J: TRBJ2-1
D: TRBD2

DNA: TGCGCCAGCAGCTTGGGGGGTTCAGGGGTCATCTACGAGCAGTACTTC
CDR3: CASSLGGSGVIYEQYF
size: NA
V: TRBV5-1
J: TRBJ2-7
D: NA

DNA: TGCAGCGTTGCTGGACAGGGTGACTATGGCTACACCTTC
CDR3: CSVAGQGDYGYTF
size: NA
V: TRBV29-1
J: TRBJ1-2
D: TRBD1

DNA: TGCACCAGCAGCCGGAGCGGGAGCTCCTACAATGAGCAGTTCTTC
CDR3: CTSSRSGSSYNEQFF
size: once
V: TRBV1
J: TRBJ2-1
D: NA

DNA: TGTGCCAGCAGCTTAGGACCAGGCAGGGCTGGAAACACCATATATTTT
CDR3: CASSLGPGRAGNTIYF
size: NA
V: TRBV7-2
J: TRBJ1-3
D: NA

DNA: TGCAGCGTATGGGACTCCCTAGGCTACACCTTC
CDR3: CSVWDSLGYTF
size: NA
V: TRBV29-1
J: TRBJ1-2
D: NA

DNA: TGTGCCAGCAGCCCCACGGTTGGACGGATTTATAATTCACCCCTCCACTTT
CDR3: CASSPTVGRIYNSPLHF
size: few
V: TRBV7-6
J: TRBJ1-6
D: NA

DNA: TGTGCCAGCAGAGACAGAGGTGCAACTAATGAAAAACTGTTTTTT
CDR3: CASRDRGATNEKLFF
size: once
V: TRBV6-5
J: TRBJ1-4
D: NA

DNA: TGTGCCACCAGCACACTAGCGGGGGTTTACAATGAGCAGTTCTTC
CDR3: CATSTLAGVYNEQFF
size: once
V: TRBV15
J: TRBJ2-1
D: TRBD2

DNA: TGTGCCAGCAGTTTGAACAGAGATACGCAGTATTTT
CDR3: CASSLNRDTQYF
size: NA
V: TRBV28
J: TRBJ2-3
D: NA

DNA: TGTGCCAGCAGCTTCCGGCAAGGGGGGACTGAAGCTTTCTTT
CDR3: CASSFRQGGTEAFF
size: NA
V: TRBV5-4
J: TRBJ1-1
D: NA

DNA: TGTGCCAGCAGCCAAGATCTTGCGCAGGGCCCCGGGGAGCTGTTTTTT
CDR3: CASSQDLAQGPGELFF
size: NA
V: TRBV4-2
J: TRBJ2-2
D: NA

DNA: TGTGCCAGCAGCTTAGGACCGACTAGCGGGGGGGCTCAAGATACGCAGTATTTT
CDR3: CASSLGPTSGGAQDTQYF
size: NA
V: TRBV7-2
J: TRBJ2-3
D: TRBD2

DNA: TGTGCCAGCAGTTACACCCTCTCTGGGGCCAACGTCCTGACTTTC
CDR3: CASSYTLSGANVLTF
size: NA
V: TRBV6-5
J: TRBJ2-6
D: NA

DNA: TGTGCCAGCAGCTACGGGACTAGCGGGAGAAGACGGGGAGATACGCAGTATTTT
CDR3: CASSYGTSGRRRGDTQYF
size: once
V: TRBV7-2
J: TRBJ2-3
D: TRBD2

DNA: TGTGCCAGCTCACCGGCAGGGGGCCTATTGGAGACCCAGTACTTC
CDR3: CASSPAGGLLETQYF
size: NA
V: TRBV18
J: TRBJ2-5
D: TRBD1

DNA: TGTGCCAGCAGCTTTAGACAGGGGGCGCCGGGCGAGCAGTACTTC
CDR3: CASSFRQGAPGEQYF
size: once
V: TRBV7-2
J: TRBJ2-7
D: TRBD1

DNA: TGTGCCAGCGGACTATTGAGCACTGAAGCTTTCTTT
CDR3: CASGLLSTEAFF
size: NA
V: TRBV28
J: TRBJ1-1
D: NA

DNA: TGTGCCAGCAGCTTAGGGACAGTTGGGAGCTCCTACAATGAGCAGTTCTTC
CDR3: CASSLGTVGSSYNEQFF
size: few
V: TRBV11-3
J: TRBJ2-1
D: NA

DNA: TGTGCCAGCAGGACTAATTCACCCCTCCACTTT
CDR3: CASRTNSPLHF
size: NA
V: TRBV6-5
J: TRBJ1-6
D: NA

DNA: TGTGCCACCTTTCTGTTAGCGGGGGGTTTCACCGGGGAGCTGTTTTTT
CDR3: CATFLLAGGFTGELFF
size: NA
V: TRBV6-6
J: TRBJ2-2
D: TRBD2

DNA: TGTGCCAGCAACCTACCCCCCTGGAGGGATGGCTACACCTTC
CDR3: CASNLPPWRDGYTF
size: few
V: TRBV2
J: TRBJ1-2
D: NA